This is a list of T cell receptor beta chains from one sample in a study of T cells in narcolepsy. Sequencing was performed with immunoSEQ multiplex PCR; in TCRdb, only in-frame clones are kept and a portion is missing. This table holds around 3,500 clones, around two thirds found once. Specimen: CD45RA- memory CD8+ T cells from PBMCs. The receptors shown here come from a human donor with narcolepsy. Both conserved end residues are part of each CDR3. Each record gives: J gene, V gene, D gene, clone size, CDR3 DNA, CDR3 protein. D genes are given only for firm matches. Only part of the rows carry a size: once, few, many, or a class if the clone is expanded.

>TRBJ2-3|TRBV7-9|-|-
TGTGCCAGCAACAGACAGACAGGAGATACGCAGTATTTT
CASNRQTGDTQYF
>TRBJ2-1|TRBV5-1|TRBD1|-
TGCGCCAGCAGCTTGTCCTTCGGGGACAGGAGCTCCTACAATGAGCAGTTCTTC
CASSLSFGDRSSYNEQFF
>TRBJ2-7|TRBV5-5|-|-
TGTGCCAGCAGCGCGGGGCGGGAGCAGTACTTC
CASSAGREQYF
>TRBJ2-7|TRBV27|TRBD2|-
TGTGCCAGCAGTTTGGGGTCCGTGGTAGCGGGGGGCCATCATTCCTACGAGCAGTACTTC
CASSLGSVVAGGHHSYEQYF
>TRBJ1-3|TRBV4-3|-|-
TGCGCCAGCAGCCAAGTTACAGATTACTCTGGAAACACCATATATTTT
CASSQVTDYSGNTIYF
>TRBJ1-2|TRBV5-4|-|few
TGTGCCAGCAGCTTGGGAGGGTCCTATGGCTACACCTTC
CASSLGGSYGYTF
>TRBJ1-2|TRBV10-3|TRBD1|-
TGTGCCATCAGTGAGTTAGCGCGGACAGGGGGCTCTAACTATGGCTACACCTTC
CAISELARTGGSNYGYTF
>TRBJ2-4|TRBV2|-|-
TGTGCCAGCAGAGAGGGGGGGCAGCCCAAAAACATTCAGTACTTC
CASREGGQPKNIQYF
>TRBJ1-1|TRBV9|-|-
TGTGCCAGCAGCGTAGTGGAGACTTCTGAAGCTTTCTTT
CASSVVETSEAFF
>TRBJ2-3|TRBV7-9|-|-
TGTGCCAGCTCTGTGGACACAGATACGCAGTATTTT
CASSVDTDTQYF
>TRBJ2-7|TRBV27|-|-
TGTGCCAGCAGTCATACCGGGACACCCACCTACGAGCAGTACTTC
CASSHTGTPTYEQYF
>TRBJ1-1|TRBV5-1|-|few
TGCGCCAGCAGCCCCGAGACAGGTGAAGCTTTCTTT
CASSPETGEAFF
>TRBJ1-1|TRBV5-1|TRBD1|-
TGCGCAAGCAGCCACAGTCGGACAGGGAAAACTGAAGCTTTCTTT
CASSHSRTGKTEAFF
>TRBJ1-3|TRBV2|TRBD1|-
TGTGCCAGCATGAATCTAGGACAGGGGGAGAACACCATATATTTT
CASMNLGQGENTIYF
>TRBJ2-1|TRBV5-4|-|few
TGTGCCAGCAGCCTCCTCCGGGGATACAATGAGCAGTTCTTC
CASSLLRGYNEQFF
>TRBJ2-7|TRBV6-1|TRBD2|few
TGTGCCAGCAGTGAAGCGGGGAGTGCGGGGGGCTCCCAATACGAGCAGTACTTC
CASSEAGSAGGSQYEQYF
>TRBJ1-3|TRBV4-2|-|-
TGTGCCAGCAGCCAAGTATCTTCCGGGGGCCTCTCTGGAAACACCATATATTTT
CASSQVSSGGLSGNTIYF